This TCR beta chain derives from a study of beta chain features in type 1 diabetes. Isolated RNA was reverse transcribed in full, so expressed TCRB transcripts were sequenced. The protocol was immunoSEQ multiplex PCR, while the TCRdb copy is restricted to in-frame clones and leaves out a portion. The sample includes some 270,000 clones, 11% to 15% of them seen just once. J was trimmed by 10 bases and V by 6 bases; bases with no gene match: 15. Germline CDR1 SNHLY, CDR2 FYNNEI. The CDR3 is 15 amino acids. What was sequenced was naive CD4+ T cells from blood. The rearrangement links TRBV2 to TRBJ2-3, with 8 positions matching TRBD2. The receptor was derived from a woman aged 40 to 50 in good health. CDR3 loop: CASSAGTRQSVAQYF. The CDR3 DNA reads as TGTGCCAGCAGCGCCGGGACTAGGCAGTCAGTCGCGCAGTATTTT.